These 19 T cell receptor beta chains were sequenced from one sample in a study of blood T cell repertoires in COVID-19. Sequencing was performed with immunoSEQ multiplex PCR; in TCRdb, only in-frame clones are kept and a portion is missing. Of roughly 200,000 clones in the sample, 70% to 90% are singletons; the top ten hold roughly 10%. Sequencing was performed on peripheral blood. Receptor source: a woman aged 45-59 years with COVID-19, enrolled during active disease.

This clone came up a few times. The chain joins TRBV6-5 to TRBJ2-7; D possibly corresponds to TRBD1 (5 bases). The CDR3 runs 14 residues. CDR1 and CDR2 (germline): MNHEY, SVGAGI. Trimming took off 3 bases at V and 3 bases at J, with 12 bases between the two ends. CDR3: CASSYYRQGYEQYF. For the CDR3, the DNA is TGTGCCAGCAGTTATTACAGGCAAGGCTACGAGCAGTACTTC.

The table lists this clone with a few counts. The chain joins TRBV10-3 to TRBJ1-1, with 8 bases matching TRBD1. V lost 9 bases and J lost 2; bases outside the gene matches: 11. CDR1 and CDR2 (germline): ENHRY, SYGVKD. The CDR3 contains 15 residues. The CDR3 loop is CAITGGDRYNTEAFF. CDR3 nucleotide sequence: TGTGCCATTACTGGGGGGGACAGGTATAACACTGAAGCTTTCTTT.

The chain recombines TRBV7-8 with TRBJ1-1, with TRBD1 as a possible D gene (5 bases). CDR3 length equals 13 residues. Germline CDR1 reads SGHVS; CDR2 reads FQNEAQ. V lost 6 bases, J lost 8 bases, and 16 bases lay in between. CDR3 sequence (DNA): TGTGCCAGCAGTTTTCAGGGACGGGGGGAAGCTTTCTTT. It specifies CASSFQGRGEAFF.

The CDR3 nucleotides read TGTGCCAGTACGCTAGCGGGGATCAATGAGCAGTTCTTC. This translates into CASTLAGINEQFF. The chain combines TRBV19 with TRBJ2-1; 9 nucleotides align to TRBD2. J lost 6 bases, V lost 7 bases, and 4 bases had no gene match. This CDR3 contains 13 residues. Per the germline V gene, CDR1 is LNHDA and CDR2 is SQIVND (reference sequence).

The chain has TRBV2 and TRBJ1-5; D unclear. The CDR3 totals 12 residues. The V gene's germline CDR1 is SNHLY and CDR2 FYNNEI. Trimming took 5 bases from V and 3 from J, leaving 5 bases between them. CDR3 coding DNA: TGTGCCAGCAGTCAGGCCAATCAGCCCCAGCATTTT. This gives the protein CASSQANQPQHF.

V and J are TRBV19 and TRBJ1-1, with 10 bases aligning to TRBD1. V was clipped by 10 bases and J by 2 bases; unmatched bases: 10. Germline-derived CDR1 and CDR2 are LNHDA and SQIVND (reference sequence). The CDR3 runs 15 residues. CDR3 loop: CATQRDRGTNTEAFF. For the CDR3, the DNA is TGTGCCACCCAAAGGGACAGGGGAACAAACACTGAAGCTTTCTTT.

This chain joins TRBV7-2 and TRBJ2-3, with 14 bases identical to TRBD2. This CDR3 is built from 17 residues. CDR1 is SGHTA, CDR2 FQGNSA, per germline. The V and J ends lost 4 bases and 6 bases, in that order; junction bases with no gene match: 9. The DNA for the CDR3 is TGTGCCAGCAGCTACGGGACTAGCGGGGGATCGGGGGATACGCAGTATTTT. Protein product: CASSYGTSGGSGDTQYF. The full variable domain, with the rest looked up from reference TRBV7-2 and TRBJ2-3, is GAGVSQSPSNKVTEKGKDVELRCDPISGHTALYWYRQSLGQGLEFLIYFQGNSAPDKSGLPSDRFSAERTGGSVSTLTIQRTQQEDSAVYLCASSYGTSGGSGDTQYFGPGTRLTVL.

The genes are TRBV7-2 and TRBJ2-3; 12 nucleotides align to TRBD2. The CDR3 spans 17 residues. V shed 5 bases, J shed 4 bases, and the junction held 10 bases outside the gene matches. Germline V CDR1 and CDR2: SGHTA, FQGNSA. The CDR3 sequence: CASSLRLAGVTPDTQYF. CDR3 coding DNA: TGTGCCAGCAGCCTCCGACTAGCGGGGGTGACCCCAGATACGCAGTATTTT.

J is TRBJ1-5 and V is TRBV29-1, with no clear D. The V end lost 7 bases, the J end lost 4 bases, and 14 bases lay between the germline ends. CDR3 length equals 13 residues. The germline gives CDR1 SQVTM, CDR2 ANQGSEA. CDR3 sequence reads: CSAQSGLNQPQHF. CDR3 in DNA: TGCAGCGCCCAAAGCGGACTAAATCAGCCCCAGCATTTT.

The chain joins TRBV5-6 to TRBJ1-4, with a possible D match to TRBD1 (6 bases). The CDR3 spans 13 residues. From germline, CDR1 is SGHDT and CDR2 YYEEEE. V lost 4 bases, J lost 5 bases, and 9 bases lay in between. CDR3 DNA sequence: TGTGCCAGCAGCCACGACAGGAATGAAAAACTGTTTTTT. The encoded protein is CASSHDRNEKLFF.

J is TRBJ2-1 and V is TRBV6-6; TRBD1 matches at 8 bases. CDR1 and CDR2 from the germline V gene are MNHNY and SVGAGI (reference sequence). The CDR3 has 18 residues. Losses at the gene ends were 5 bases for V and 9 bases for J; bases not matched to a gene: 21. For the CDR3, the DNA is TGTGCCAGCAGTCCCCGGCCGACAGGGGTGAGAAAAGTAAGTGAGCAGTTCTTC. This codes for CASSPRPTGVRKVSEQFF.

The J gene is TRBJ2-5, the V gene TRBV21-1; the table's D call TRBD2 went unverified against the DNA. TRBV21-1 corresponds to a pseudogene. The CDR3 is 19 residues long. The CDR3 sequence: CASSKRELQTFWGQETQYF. The CDR3 coding sequence is TGTGCCAGCAGCAAACGGGAGCTTCAAACCTTTTGGGGCCAAGAGACCCAGTACTTC.

The V gene is TRBV12-5, the J gene TRBJ1-6, with 7 nucleotides matching TRBD1. This CDR3 spans 15 amino acids. Germline-derived CDR1 and CDR2 are LGHNT and FRNRAP. V trimming: 9 bases; J trimming: 1 base; junction bases outside the gene matches: 6. This CDR3 is CAREGAVSYNSPLHF. For the CDR3, the DNA is TGTGCTAGGGAGGGGGCGGTTTCCTATAATTCACCCCTCCACTTT.

The J gene is TRBJ2-3, the V gene TRBV5-4, with TRBD1 matching 7 bases. CDR1 is SGHNT, CDR2 YYREEE, per germline (reference sequence). The CDR3 length is 16 residues. V shed 2 bases, J shed 2 bases, and the junction held 8 bases outside the gene matches. The CDR3 coding sequence is TGTGCCAGCAGCTTTTACAGGGGTCTCACCACAGATACGCAGTATTTT. Translating gives CASSFYRGLTTDTQYF.

This chain connects TRBV7-8 to TRBJ1-5, with TRBD1 identical over 8 bases. Per the germline V gene, CDR1 is SGHVS and CDR2 is FQNEAQ. Trimming removed 5 bases from V and 2 bases from J; junction bases left unmatched: 2. The CDR3 consists of 14 residues. CDR3 loop: CASSTTGGNQPQHF. CDR3 coding DNA: TGTGCCAGCAGCACGACAGGGGGCAATCAGCCCCAGCATTTT.

This clone was counted once. The chain employs TRBV10-3 and TRBJ2-7; 8 nucleotides match TRBD1. CDR3 size: 13 residues. CDR1 is ENHRY and CDR2 is SYGVKD in the germline V gene. Germline trimming cut 2 bases from V and 6 bases from J; bases unmatched to any gene: 3. The CDR3 protein is CAISEGTGVEQYV. CDR3 DNA: TGTGCCATCAGTGAGGGGACAGGAGTCGAGCAGTACGTC.

V gene TRBV3-1 (or the pseudogene TRBV3-2) combines with J gene TRBJ1-3; 9 nucleotides agree with TRBD1. CDR3 length: 17 amino acids. Germline values: CDR1 LGHDT, CDR2 YNNKEL (reference sequence). J lost 2 bases, V lost 1 base, and 6 bases had no gene match. The CDR3 is CASSQGQGVLAGNTIYF. The CDR3 DNA sequence: TGTGCCAGCAGCCAAGGACAGGGGGTTTTGGCTGGAAACACCATATATTTT.

In its sample, this clone was seen a few times. CDR3 bases: TGTGCCTGGAGGGTTCGGACAGGGGCACTCCCTTCGAATTCACCCCTCCACTTT. Translated: CAWRVRTGALPSNSPLHF. This chain uses TRBV30 with TRBJ1-6, with TRBD1 identical over 9 bases. The CDR3 is 18 amino acids. From germline, CDR1 is GTSNPN and CDR2 SVGIG (reference sequence). Trimming cost V 3 bases and J 7 bases; bases outside gene matches: 16.

The gene calls are TRBV7-7 and TRBJ2-5; a possible D gene is TRBD2 (6 bases). Germline V gene lookup returns CDR1 SSHAT and CDR2 FNYEAQ (reference sequence). Trimming pared 5 bases from V and 2 bases from J, leaving 12 bases between. CDR3 length equals 14 residues. CDR3 residues: CASSQNSGQETQYF. CDR3 DNA: TGTGCCAGCAGCCAGAATAGCGGACAAGAGACCCAGTACTTC. Full variable domain (missing parts from reference TRBV7-7 and TRBJ2-5): GAGVSQSPRYKVTKRGQDVTLRCDPISSHATLYWYQQALGQGPEFLTYFNYEAQPDKSGLPSDRFSAERPEGSISTLTIQRTEQRDSAMYRCASSQNSGQETQYFGPGTRLLVL.